This is a list of T cell receptor beta chains from one sample in a study of T-cell memory formation after mild COVID-19. TCRdb reanalysed the 5' RACE reads using MiXCR and keeps one entry per CDR3 protein. The sample comprises some 48,000 distinct CDR3 sequences, about 28% of which are singletons, and 43% rests with the top ten. Source material: PBMCs or a T cell subset sorted from them (not recorded which). These receptors all stem from a man younger than 35 who had mild COVID-19 (a few samples of this study predate the infection). Cell type and time point are not known. CDR3s include the opening cysteine and the closing phenylalanine or tryptophan. The D gene is left open where the match is weak. Clone size is shown for a subset of rows, as once, few, many or a class of expanded clone.

CDR3 DNA: TGTGCCAGCAGCTTACTGGGGGACCTCTACACCTTC; CDR3 protein: CASSLLGDLYTF; D gene: NA; clone size: many; J gene: TRBJ1-2; V gene: TRBV7-2
CDR3 DNA: TGTGCCAGCAGTTTCTCCAGCTTCTATGGCTACACCTTC; CDR3 protein: CASSFSSFYGYTF; D gene: NA; clone size: NA; J gene: TRBJ1-2; V gene: TRBV28
CDR3 DNA: TGTGCCAGCAGTTACCCCCCACCTGGCTACACCTTC; CDR3 protein: CASSYPPPGYTF; D gene: NA; clone size: NA; J gene: TRBJ1-2; V gene: TRBV6-2/TRBV6-3
CDR3 DNA: TGTGCCAGCAGGGGAACGAGACAGGTAACCTACGAGCAGTACTTC; CDR3 protein: CASRGTRQVTYEQYF; D gene: NA; clone size: NA; J gene: TRBJ2-7; V gene: TRBV7-9
CDR3 DNA: TGTGCCAGCAGCACAGCCAACACTGAAGCTTTCTTT; CDR3 protein: CASSTANTEAFF; D gene: NA; clone size: few; J gene: TRBJ1-1; V gene: TRBV6-6
CDR3 DNA: TGCAGTGCTAGCGGGACAGGAAACAATGAGCAGTTCTTC; CDR3 protein: CSASGTGNNEQFF; D gene: TRBD1; clone size: NA; J gene: TRBJ2-1; V gene: TRBV20-1
CDR3 DNA: TGCGCCAGCAGCTTGGCCCTCAGGGATGGCTACACCTTC; CDR3 protein: CASSLALRDGYTF; D gene: NA; clone size: NA; J gene: TRBJ1-2; V gene: TRBV5-1
CDR3 DNA: TGTGCCAGCAGTTACAGGCCCACCACAGATACGCAGTATTTT; CDR3 protein: CASSYRPTTDTQYF; D gene: NA; clone size: few; J gene: TRBJ2-3; V gene: TRBV6-5
CDR3 DNA: TGCAGCGTTGAGAGGCCACGGTCGGGCACAGATACGCAGTATTTT; CDR3 protein: CSVERPRSGTDTQYF; D gene: NA; clone size: NA; J gene: TRBJ2-3; V gene: TRBV29-1
CDR3 DNA: TGTGCCAGCAGCCAAGATCTCGGCCCAGGCCTCTTGGTCACTGAAGCTTTCTTT; CDR3 protein: CASSQDLGPGLLVTEAFF; D gene: NA; clone size: NA; J gene: TRBJ1-1; V gene: TRBV4-2
CDR3 DNA: TGTGCCAGCAGTTTAGACAGGGAAGCTGAAGCTTTCTTT; CDR3 protein: CASSLDREAEAFF; D gene: TRBD1; clone size: NA; J gene: TRBJ1-1; V gene: TRBV27
CDR3 DNA: TGTGCCAGCAGCTTGGCCGGGCACCAGAGCAATCAGCCCCAGCATTTT; CDR3 protein: CASSLAGHQSNQPQHF; D gene: NA; clone size: few; J gene: TRBJ1-5; V gene: TRBV5-5
CDR3 DNA: TGTGCCAGCAAGAGAACAGGGACAGGTTCAGAGACCCAGTACTTC; CDR3 protein: CASKRTGTGSETQYF; D gene: TRBD1; clone size: NA; J gene: TRBJ2-5; V gene: TRBV9
CDR3 DNA: TGTGCCAGCAGCCAGGGAATGAACACCGGGGAGCTGTTTTTT; CDR3 protein: CASSQGMNTGELFF; D gene: NA; clone size: few; J gene: TRBJ2-2; V gene: TRBV12-3/TRBV12-4
CDR3 DNA: TGTGCCAGCAGCCAAATTAGCGGGGGCCCGACGGGCGAGCAGTACTTC; CDR3 protein: CASSQISGGPTGEQYF; D gene: TRBD2; clone size: few; J gene: TRBJ2-7; V gene: TRBV14
CDR3 DNA: TGCAGCGTTGAAGGAGGCCGGGCCTACGAGCAGTACTTC; CDR3 protein: CSVEGGRAYEQYF; D gene: NA; clone size: NA; J gene: TRBJ2-7; V gene: TRBV29-1
CDR3 DNA: TGTGCCAGCAGCGGGAAGCGGGGGGACGACAATGAGCAGTTCTTC; CDR3 protein: CASSGKRGDDNEQFF; D gene: TRBD2; clone size: few; J gene: TRBJ2-1; V gene: TRBV9
CDR3 DNA: TGTGCCAGCAGCCCGTACAGAGGGGCTAATGAAAAACTGTTTTTT; CDR3 protein: CASSPYRGANEKLFF; D gene: NA; clone size: NA; J gene: TRBJ1-4; V gene: TRBV7-2
CDR3 DNA: TGTGCCAGCAGTTACACGACCAACAGACAGCACCAAGAGACCCAGTACTTC; CDR3 protein: CASSYTTNRQHQETQYF; D gene: NA; clone size: NA; J gene: TRBJ2-5; V gene: TRBV6-5
CDR3 DNA: TGTGCCAGCAGGGGACAGGGAGGCGGGGAGCTGTTTTTT; CDR3 protein: CASRGQGGGELFF; D gene: TRBD1; clone size: NA; J gene: TRBJ2-2; V gene: TRBV2
CDR3 DNA: TGTGCCAGCAGCTTACCTACTAGCGGGGGGCAAGAGACCCAGTACTTC; CDR3 protein: CASSLPTSGGQETQYF; D gene: TRBD2; clone size: few; J gene: TRBJ2-5; V gene: TRBV11-2
CDR3 DNA: TGTGCCAGCTCAAGCCCTTTGGGTGAAGCTTTCTTT; CDR3 protein: CASSSPLGEAFF; D gene: NA; clone size: NA; J gene: TRBJ1-1; V gene: TRBV18
CDR3 DNA: TGTGCCAGCAGCCCAAAGGCCGGGGATCCGAACACCGGGGAGCTGTTTTTT; CDR3 protein: CASSPKAGDPNTGELFF; D gene: NA; clone size: NA; J gene: TRBJ2-2; V gene: TRBV7-9
CDR3 DNA: TGCGCCAGCAGCCAAGATGCGGCGGGGGGCCGGGAGACCCAGTACTTC; CDR3 protein: CASSQDAAGGRETQYF; D gene: TRBD2; clone size: NA; J gene: TRBJ2-5; V gene: TRBV4-3
CDR3 DNA: TGTGTCAGCAGCTTGCGACTAGCGGGGGCCCCGGCGTTGAGTGAGCAGTTCTTC; CDR3 protein: CVSSLRLAGAPALSEQFF; D gene: TRBD2; clone size: NA; J gene: TRBJ2-1; V gene: TRBV5-5
CDR3 DNA: TGTGCCACCAGTAACTCCGGGACTAGCTACTACAATGAGCAGTTCTTC; CDR3 protein: CATSNSGTSYYNEQFF; D gene: TRBD2; clone size: NA; J gene: TRBJ2-1; V gene: TRBV24-1
CDR3 DNA: TGTGCCAGCAGTTTCCCAGGCGATGAGCAGTTCTTC; CDR3 protein: CASSFPGDEQFF; D gene: NA; clone size: NA; J gene: TRBJ2-1; V gene: TRBV12-3/TRBV12-4
CDR3 DNA: TGTGCCAGCAGCTTAGGGTCGGCTCCGATGACCAATGAGCAGTTCTTC; CDR3 protein: CASSLGSAPMTNEQFF; D gene: NA; clone size: NA; J gene: TRBJ2-1; V gene: TRBV7-9
CDR3 DNA: TGCGCCAGCAGCCAAGAATACTTTCGGACTAGCGGGTACCAAGAGACCCAGTACTTC; CDR3 protein: CASSQEYFRTSGYQETQYF; D gene: TRBD2; clone size: once; J gene: TRBJ2-5; V gene: TRBV4-3